A selection of T cell receptor beta chains follows, all from one sample in a study of response to subunit inactivated influenza vaccine. TCRdb reanalysed the RT-PCR reads using MiXCR and keeps one entry per CDR3 protein. This sample has 550,000 to 650,000 distinct CDR3 sequences, with 12% found just once. The sample here was PBMCs from blood, taken on the day of vaccination. The receptors come from a man aged 45 to 65 who received an inactivated influenza vaccine. Each CDR3 is given with its conserved first and last residue. A D gene is named only where the DNA matches it firmly. Clone size is stated in some rows and not others, as once, few, many or a class when expanded.

j_gene: TRBJ2-2; abundance: many; v_gene: TRBV15; d_gene: -; CDR3aa: CATSRDPDAGGELFF; CDR3nt: TGTGCCACCAGCAGAGATCCCGATGCTGGCGGGGAGCTGTTTTTT
j_gene: TRBJ2-1; abundance: -; v_gene: TRBV5-1; d_gene: TRBD2; CDR3aa: CASRPAPGLAGDEQFF; CDR3nt: TGCGCCAGCAGACCAGCCCCGGGACTAGCGGGTGATGAGCAGTTCTTC
j_gene: TRBJ2-5; abundance: -; v_gene: TRBV19; d_gene: -; CDR3aa: CASKGKNQETQYF; CDR3nt: TGTGCCAGTAAGGGGAAAAATCAGGAGACCCAGTACTTC
j_gene: TRBJ1-1; abundance: -; v_gene: TRBV7-8; d_gene: -; CDR3aa: CASSSQPRQLNTEAFF; CDR3nt: TGTGCCAGCAGTTCCCAACCGAGACAGTTGAACACTGAAGCTTTCTTT
j_gene: TRBJ2-5; abundance: -; v_gene: TRBV7-2; d_gene: -; CDR3aa: CASNPDGPGTQYF; CDR3nt: TGTGCCAGCAACCCCGATGGCCCAGGGACCCAGTACTTC
j_gene: TRBJ2-1; abundance: -; v_gene: TRBV12-3/TRBV12-4; d_gene: -; CDR3aa: CASNEGSSYNEQFF; CDR3nt: TGTGCCAGCAATGAAGGTAGCTCCTACAATGAGCAGTTCTTC
j_gene: TRBJ1-6; abundance: -; v_gene: TRBV11-3; d_gene: -; CDR3aa: CASSRGGRSPLHF; CDR3nt: TGTGCCAGCAGTCGGGGGGGGCGGTCACCCCTCCACTTT
j_gene: TRBJ2-7; abundance: -; v_gene: TRBV7-2; d_gene: TRBD1; CDR3aa: CASSFDRASSYEQYF; CDR3nt: TGTGCCAGCAGCTTCGACAGGGCCTCCTCCTACGAGCAGTACTTC
j_gene: TRBJ2-7; abundance: many; v_gene: TRBV10-3; d_gene: TRBD2; CDR3aa: CAISEESGRNYEQYF; CDR3nt: TGTGCCATCAGTGAGGAGAGCGGGAGGAACTACGAGCAGTACTTC
j_gene: TRBJ2-7; abundance: -; v_gene: TRBV11-2; d_gene: -; CDR3aa: CASSLELPYEQYF; CDR3nt: TGTGCCAGCAGCTTAGAACTTCCCTACGAGCAGTACTTC
j_gene: TRBJ2-1; abundance: -; v_gene: TRBV28; d_gene: -; CDR3aa: CASSLIRSYNEQFF; CDR3nt: TGTGCCAGCAGTTTAATAAGGTCCTACAATGAGCAGTTCTTC
j_gene: TRBJ2-7; abundance: -; v_gene: TRBV3-1; d_gene: TRBD2; CDR3aa: CASSQVGLVGEQYF; CDR3nt: TGTGCCAGCAGCCAAGTGGGACTAGTGGGCGAGCAGTACTTC
j_gene: TRBJ1-2; abundance: few; v_gene: TRBV18; d_gene: -; CDR3aa: CASSPSPIYRGYTF; CDR3nt: TGTGCCAGCTCACCCTCACCTATTTATCGCGGTTACACCTTC
j_gene: TRBJ2-1; abundance: many; v_gene: TRBV29-1; d_gene: -; CDR3aa: CSVQGDTYNEQFF; CDR3nt: TGCAGCGTTCAAGGGGACACCTACAATGAGCAGTTCTTC
j_gene: TRBJ2-3; abundance: few; v_gene: TRBV7-9; d_gene: -; CDR3aa: CASSLVQSADTQYF; CDR3nt: TGTGCCAGCAGCTTAGTCCAGTCGGCAGATACGCAGTATTTT
j_gene: TRBJ2-5; abundance: many; v_gene: TRBV5-6; d_gene: -; CDR3aa: CASSLGHLLVGAGETQYF; CDR3nt: TGTGCCAGCAGCTTAGGGCATCTCCTTGTAGGGGCCGGGGAGACCCAGTACTTC
j_gene: TRBJ1-6; abundance: few; v_gene: TRBV6-1; d_gene: TRBD1; CDR3aa: CASSKSRDRGNSPLHF; CDR3nt: TGTGCCAGCAGTAAAAGCCGGGACAGGGGAAATTCACCCCTCCACTTT
j_gene: TRBJ2-5; abundance: few; v_gene: TRBV20-1; d_gene: TRBD1; CDR3aa: CSARPGQGSYWETQYF; CDR3nt: TGCAGTGCACGGCCGGGACAGGGGTCCTACTGGGAGACCCAGTACTTC
j_gene: TRBJ2-7; abundance: few; v_gene: TRBV20-1; d_gene: TRBD2; CDR3aa: CSASPSGPTYEQYF; CDR3nt: TGCAGTGCTAGCCCTAGCGGGCCTACCTACGAGCAGTACTTC
j_gene: TRBJ2-3; abundance: many; v_gene: TRBV7-2; d_gene: -; CDR3aa: CASSSEGYTQYF; CDR3nt: TGTGCCAGCAGTTCCGAAGGCTATACGCAGTATTTT
j_gene: TRBJ1-5; abundance: few; v_gene: TRBV7-3; d_gene: TRBD1; CDR3aa: CASSLLGNDRVSNQPQHF; CDR3nt: TGTGCCAGCAGCTTATTGGGGAACGACAGGGTGAGCAATCAGCCCCAGCATTTT
j_gene: TRBJ2-3; abundance: many; v_gene: TRBV20-1; d_gene: TRBD2; CDR3aa: CSASLLAGAAADTQYF; CDR3nt: TGCAGTGCTAGCCTTCTAGCGGGAGCTGCCGCAGATACGCAGTATTTT
j_gene: TRBJ2-3; abundance: many; v_gene: TRBV12-3/TRBV12-4; d_gene: TRBD1; CDR3aa: CASSHTGVSTDTQYF; CDR3nt: TGTGCCAGCAGTCACACAGGGGTTAGCACAGATACGCAGTATTTT